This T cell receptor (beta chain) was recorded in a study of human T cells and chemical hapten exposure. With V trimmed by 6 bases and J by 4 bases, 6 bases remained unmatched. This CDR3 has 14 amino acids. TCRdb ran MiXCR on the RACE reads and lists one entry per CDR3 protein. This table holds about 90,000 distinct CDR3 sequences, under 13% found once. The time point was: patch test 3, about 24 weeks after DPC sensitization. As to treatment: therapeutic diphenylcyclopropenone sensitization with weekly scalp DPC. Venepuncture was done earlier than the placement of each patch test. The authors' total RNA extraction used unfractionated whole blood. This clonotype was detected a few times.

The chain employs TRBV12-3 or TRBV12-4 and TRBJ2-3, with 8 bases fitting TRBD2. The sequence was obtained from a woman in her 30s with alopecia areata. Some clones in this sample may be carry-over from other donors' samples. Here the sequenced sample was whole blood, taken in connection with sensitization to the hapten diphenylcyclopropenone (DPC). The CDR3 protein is CASRAWREADTQYF. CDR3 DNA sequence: TGTGCCAGCAGGGCGTGGCGGGAGGCAGATACGCAGTATTTT.